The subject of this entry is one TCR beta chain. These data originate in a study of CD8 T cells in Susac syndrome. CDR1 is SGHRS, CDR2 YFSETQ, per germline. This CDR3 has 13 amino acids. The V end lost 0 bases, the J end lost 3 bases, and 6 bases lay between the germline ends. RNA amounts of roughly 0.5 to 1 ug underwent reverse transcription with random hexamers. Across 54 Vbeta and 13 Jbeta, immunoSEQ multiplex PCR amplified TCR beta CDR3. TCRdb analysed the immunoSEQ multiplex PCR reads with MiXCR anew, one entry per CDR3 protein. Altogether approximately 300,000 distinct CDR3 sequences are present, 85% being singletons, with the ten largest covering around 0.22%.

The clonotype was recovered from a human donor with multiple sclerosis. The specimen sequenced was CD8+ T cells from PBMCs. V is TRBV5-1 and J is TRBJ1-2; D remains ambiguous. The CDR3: CASSLEVDYGYTF. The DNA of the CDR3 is TGCGCCAGCAGCTTGGAGGTTGACTATGGCTACACCTTC.